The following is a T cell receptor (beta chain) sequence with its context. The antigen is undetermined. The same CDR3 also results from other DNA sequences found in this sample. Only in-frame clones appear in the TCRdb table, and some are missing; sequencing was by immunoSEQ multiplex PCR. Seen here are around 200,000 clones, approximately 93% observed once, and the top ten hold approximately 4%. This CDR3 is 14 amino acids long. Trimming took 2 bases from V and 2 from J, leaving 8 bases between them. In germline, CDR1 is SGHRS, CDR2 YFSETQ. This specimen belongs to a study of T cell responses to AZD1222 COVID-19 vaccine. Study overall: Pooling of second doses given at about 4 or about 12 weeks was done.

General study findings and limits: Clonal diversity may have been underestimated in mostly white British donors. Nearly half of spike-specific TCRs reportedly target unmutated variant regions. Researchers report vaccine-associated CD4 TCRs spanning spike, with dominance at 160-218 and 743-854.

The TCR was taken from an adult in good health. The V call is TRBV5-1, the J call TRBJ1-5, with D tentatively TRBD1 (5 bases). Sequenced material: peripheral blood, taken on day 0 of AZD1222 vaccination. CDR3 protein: CASSLRGGNQPQHF. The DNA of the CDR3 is TGCGCCAGCAGCTTACGGGGGGGCAATCAGCCCCAGCATTTT.